The 5 T cell receptor beta chains presented below share a single source sample, sequenced in a study of shared clonotypes between healthy human individuals. Assay used: immunoSEQ multiplex PCR; TCRdb lists only in-frame clones, some missing. The sample includes over 2 million clones, 85% to 95% seen only once; the top ten take 0.13%. Material: naive CD4+ T cells sorted from blood. The subset was: CD45RA+ positively selected. The receptor set was obtained from a man in his late teens or twenties in good health.

The chain links TRBV4-2 to TRBJ2-7, with D possibly matching TRBD2 (6 bases). The CDR3 is 15 residues long. The V gene lost 4 bases and the J gene lost 1 base, with 14 bases spanning the gap. Germline lookup yields CDR1 LGHNA and CDR2 YNFKEQ. Here the CDR3 DNA reads TGTGCCAGCAGCCCTTCTGCTAGCGATTCCTACGAGCAGTACTTC. As protein: CASSPSASDSYEQYF.

The rearrangement uses TRBV6-6 and TRBJ1-6, with TRBD1 matching 8 bases. The CDR3 spans 15 residues. After removal of 5 bases from V and 8 bases from J, the junction contained 8 bases not matched to a gene. Germline V gene data show CDR1 as MNHNY and CDR2 as SVGAGI (reference sequence). In DNA form, the CDR3 reads TGTGCCAGCAGTGACCCAGGGGGCCAGGATTCACCCCTCCACTTT. As protein: CASSDPGGQDSPLHF.

V usage is TRBV5-1 and J usage is TRBJ2-1, with TRBD2 identical over 14 bases. Germline V gives CDR1 SGHRS, CDR2 YFSETQ. V lost 4 bases and J lost 1; bases outside the gene matches: 7. This CDR3 comprises 18 residues. In nucleotides, the CDR3 is TGCGCCAGCAGCCGTTCGGGACTAGCGGGGGTTTCCTACAATGAGCAGTTCTTC. This sequence encodes CASSRSGLAGVSYNEQFF.

About this clone itself: Other nucleotide sequences in the sample specify the same CDR3. V gene TRBV29-1 combines with J gene TRBJ1-1, with TRBD1 matching over 7 bases. This CDR3 has 12 residues. Germline values: CDR1 SQVTM, CDR2 ANQGSEA. The trim removed 7 bases at V and 1 base at J, leaving 3 bases unmatched. The CDR3 region is CSARQGNTEAFF. Here the CDR3 DNA reads TGCAGCGCCCGACAGGGGAACACTGAAGCTTTCTTT.

This rearrangement joins TRBV11-2 to TRBJ2-7, with D unresolved. V shed 5 bases and J shed 3 bases, with 11 bases lying between them. Germline CDR1 and CDR2: SGHAT and FQNNGV. CDR3 length: 13 residues. CDR3 loop: CASSNLWGYEQYF. For the CDR3, the DNA is TGTGCCAGCAGCAATCTCTGGGGCTACGAGCAGTACTTC.